This TCR beta chain was identified during a study of blood T cell repertoires in COVID-19. Study in general: From T cells, B-cell-depleted T cells, or PBMCs came the material, which was cDNA or gDNA.

CDR1 and CDR2 from the germline V gene are LNHDA and SQIVND (reference sequence). CDR3 length: 13 residues. After removal of 5 bases from V and 6 bases from J, the junction contained 4 bases not matched to a gene. Repertoires were generated with immunoSEQ multiplex PCR, while TCRdb's copy carries only in-frame clones and drops some. The top ten hold 3% to 4% of the sample, which has about 200,000 clones, 80% to 90% seen once. Cohort assignment relied on participant-reported clinical history. The genes are TRBV19 and TRBJ2-7; TRBD1 agrees at 10 bases. The sample was PBMCs or T cells enriched from blood (not recorded which). This receptor was obtained from a woman aged 40 to 55 with acute COVID-19. CDR3 amino acids: CASSLGQGIEQYF. CDR3 DNA sequence: TGTGCCAGTAGTCTGGGACAGGGGATCGAGCAGTACTTC.